This T cell receptor beta chain originates from a study of OX40 agonist ivuxolimab in advanced cancers. Overall study context: Across the patients, intravenous ivuxolimab was delivered every 2 weeks at 0.01 to 10 mg/kg. Dose-escalation patients' cancers were hepatocellular carcinoma, melanoma, renal cell or head and neck cancer.

Germline CDR1 SEHNR, CDR2 FQNEAQ (reference sequence). The CDR3 length is 14 residues. After removal of 5 bases from V and 6 bases from J, the junction contained 5 bases not matched to a gene. Produced via immunoSEQ multiplex PCR; TCRdb's table is partial and in-frame only. The sample includes about 60,000 clones, about nine tenths of them seen just once. Whole-study findings and limits: With doses of 0.1 to 3.0 mg/kg, CD4+ and CD8+ blood T cells had undergone clonal expansion by week 6. Some of the lowest clonal expansion was seen in partial responders at 0.1-3.0 mg/kg.

Remarks on this clone: Its antigen is currently unknown.

This clonotype was sampled from an adult with an advanced solid tumor such as melanoma, head and neck, liver or kidney cancer. The V and J genes are TRBV7-9 and TRBJ1-4; TRBD1 matches 8 bases. The sequenced sample was CD4+ or CD8+ T cells sorted from blood, obtained in a trial of the OX40 agonist ivuxolimab. The CDR3 here is CASSPTTGDEKLFF. The CDR3 bases are TGTGCCAGCAGCCCAACGACAGGGGATGAAAAACTGTTTTTT.